There are many counts of the clone carrying this T cell receptor (beta chain). Its antigen is not identified. V was cut by 5 bases and J by 3 bases, with 5 bases left in between. Per the germline V gene, CDR1 is MNHEY and CDR2 is SVGEGT. This CDR3 region has 12 residues. The data derive from a study of glioma-infiltrating T cells. Study-level findings and limits: Gliomas, especially low-grade, showed above-expected tissue-blood divergence; non-neoplastic patients showed below.

Amplification of TCR alpha and beta CDR3 regions from RNA used iRepertoire nested multiplex PCR. MiXCR, run by TCRdb on the multiplex PCR reads, gives a single entry per CDR3 protein. The repertoire consists of about 380,000 distinct CDR3 sequences, with roughly 41% occurring once and the leading ten covering about 11%. The origin of this receptor is a human donor with low-grade glioma or glioblastoma, undergoing nonglioma brain surgery, or in good health (not recorded which). The chain is built from TRBV6-2 or TRBV6-3 and TRBJ2-1, with D unresolved. The sequenced sample consisted of glioma tissue, nonneoplastic brain tissue, or PBMCs (not recorded which). For the CDR3, the DNA is TGTGCCAGCAGTCCAATCTACAATGAGCAGTTCTTC. Translating it yields CASSPIYNEQFF.